Shown below are 6 T cell receptor beta chains from a single sample sequenced in a study of CD8 T cells in Susac syndrome (dated by TCRdb to between 2019 and 2020). Library preparation was by the immunoSEQ multiplex PCR assay. RNA was extracted with the RNeasy kit and roughly 0.45 to 1 ug was reverse transcribed using random hexamers. TCRdb's own reprocessing of the public reads used fastp at Q25 and MiXCR and kept productive beta chains. Entries are consolidated by CDR3 protein sequence, retaining the most common genes and DNA. The sample has some 400,000 distinct CDR3 sequences on record, 85% of them singletons. Jointly, the top ten make up approximately 0.12% of the sample. The sample was CD8+ T cells from PBMCs. These receptors all come from a human donor with multiple sclerosis.

The rearrangement joins TRBV6-5 to TRBJ2-2; D unresolved. This CDR3 has 15 residues. The V end lost 5 bases, the J end lost 5 bases, and 15 bases lay between the germline ends. From germline, CDR1 is MNHEY and CDR2 SVGAGI. The DNA of the CDR3 is TGTGCCAGCAGTCCTGGCACCACAGTTACCGGGGAGCTGTTTTTT. Translating gives CASSPGTTVTGELFF.

V and J are TRBV10-3 and TRBJ2-2; D unclear. Trimming stripped 11 bases from V and 0 bases from J, with 16 bases between. This CDR3 contains 15 residues. Germline loops: CDR1 ENHRY, CDR2 SYGVKD. The CDR3 protein is CAARLGGSNTGELFF. The CDR3 DNA sequence: TGTGCCGCCCGATTGGGCGGATCGAACACCGGGGAGCTGTTTTTT.

The chain has TRBV2 and TRBJ2-7; D possibly uses TRBD1 or TRBD2 (5 bases each). V was clipped by 7 bases and J by 7 bases, with 14 bases between them. Germline assignment: CDR1 SNHLY and CDR2 FYNNEI. CDR3 length: 12 residues. For the CDR3, the DNA is TGTGCCAGCACAGGGCACCCGGGGGAGCAGTACTTC. Protein: CASTGHPGEQYF.

The chain employs TRBV6-1 and TRBJ1-2; D gene unclear. The V gene's germline CDR1 is MNHNS and CDR2 SASEGT. Trimming shortened V by 10 bases and J by 9 bases, and 24 bases separated the two germline ends. The CDR3 consists of 14 residues. As DNA, the CDR3 is TGTGCCATCCTTAAGCCGGGAATGCACGAATGCTACACCTTC. Amino acid sequence: CAILKPGMHECYTF.

This chain connects TRBV13 to TRBJ2-7; TRBD1 matches 7 bases. CDR3 length equals 12 residues. The J segment lost 11 bases and the V segment lost 1 base, leaving 5 bases of the junction unmatched. The germline gives CDR1 PRHDT, CDR2 FYEKMQ (reference sequence). This CDR3 is CASSLDVQGKYF. The CDR3 DNA is TGTGCCAGCAGCTTAGATGTACAGGGGAAGTACTTC.

V is TRBV28 and J is TRBJ1-2, with TRBD1 matching 7 bases. Germline CDR1 is MDHEN and CDR2 is SYDVKM. V shed 4 bases and J 5 bases; nucleotides not matched to a gene: 7. The CDR3 totals 14 residues. CDR3 coding DNA: TGTGCCAGCAGTTACTCCGGGACAGCGTATGGCTACACCTTC. Residues: CASSYSGTAYGYTF.